This T cell receptor beta chain emerged from a study of blood T cell repertoires in COVID-19. Study in general: Nucleic acid was either cDNA or gDNA, and it came from T cells, B-cell-depleted T cells, or PBMCs.

This clone has only one observation. This CDR3 comprises 12 residues. The V segment lost 6 bases and the J segment 9 bases; nucleotides outside the gene matches: 2. CDR1 is SQVTM and CDR2 is ANQGSEA in the germline V gene. Sequencing used immunoSEQ multiplex PCR; TCRdb keeps in-frame clones, though not all of them. This table holds about 190,000 clones, under 90% found once. The chain recombines TRBV29-1 with TRBJ2-1, with 13 bases lining up with TRBD2. The TCR was taken from a man aged 25 to 40 with active or convalescent COVID-19. Source material: peripheral blood. The CDR3: CSVTSGGGEQFF. The CDR3, as DNA: TGCAGCGTAACTAGCGGGGGGGGTGAGCAGTTCTTC.